Following are 30 T cell receptor beta chains from one sample sequenced in a study of blood T cell repertoires in COVID-19. Repertoires were generated with immunoSEQ multiplex PCR, while TCRdb's copy carries only in-frame clones and drops some. The data show fewer than 650,000 clones, approximately 91% seen once. The sequenced material came from peripheral blood. Every receptor here comes from a woman in her fifties or sixties with COVID-19, enrolled during active disease.

The chain carries TRBV30 and TRBJ2-7; 7 bases match TRBD1. Trimming at V came to 3 bases and at J to 5 bases, leaving 4 bases not matched to a gene. The CDR3 sequence is 12 residues long. Germline V lookup: CDR1 GTSNPN, CDR2 SVGIG (reference sequence). CDR3 DNA: TGTGCCTGGAGGGGGACAGCGAACGAGCAGTACTTC. It encodes CAWRGTANEQYF. Full variable domain (outside the CDR3, taken from reference TRBV30 and TRBJ2-7): SQTIHQWPATLVQPVGSPLSLECTVEGTSNPNLYWYRQAAGRGLQLLFYSVGIGQISSEVPQNLSASRPQDRQFILSSKKLLLSDSGFYLCAWRGTANEQYFGPGTRLTVT.

This chain uses TRBV11-2 with TRBJ1-2; 9 bases align to TRBD1. The CDR3 is 17 residues long. CDR1 is SGHAT, CDR2 FQNNGV, per germline. Unmatched junction bases numbered 14, after V lost 5 bases and J lost 4 bases. The CDR3 loop reads CASSEAPRDRVGYGYTF. The CDR3 DNA reads as TGTGCCAGCAGCGAAGCCCCCCGGGACAGGGTAGGCTATGGCTACACCTTC.

The chain is built from TRBV7-9 and TRBJ2-5, with D perhaps matching TRBD1 (6 bases). The ends were cut back, 4 bases at V and 7 bases at J, with 19 bases in the middle. The CDR3 runs to 15 residues. CDR1 and CDR2 from the germline V gene are SEHNR and FQNEAQ (reference sequence). This CDR3 reads CASSSLGTPEATQYF. The CDR3 coding sequence is TGTGCCAGCAGCTCTCTCGGGACACCTGAGGCGACCCAGTACTTC.

The rearrangement joins TRBV5-1 to TRBJ1-3; D is ambiguous. The germline V gene has CDR1 SGHRS and CDR2 YFSETQ. The CDR3 contains 16 residues. The V and J ends lost 4 bases and 4 bases respectively, with 18 bases between them. Here the CDR3 DNA reads TGCGCCAGCAGCCCGGAACGGGTTCGTTCCGGAAACACCATATATTTT. It specifies CASSPERVRSGNTIYF.

The genes are TRBV4-1 and TRBJ1-1, with 8 bases matching TRBD1. Germline lookup yields CDR1 MGHRA and CDR2 YSYEKL. The CDR3 is 14 residues long. V gave up 4 bases and J gave up 5 bases; unmatched junction bases: 6. The CDR3 sequence: CASSLLDRETEAFF. CDR3 nucleotide sequence: TGCGCCAGCAGCCTCTTGGACAGGGAGACTGAAGCTTTCTTT.

This clone was detected only once. CDR3 nucleotides: TGTGCCAGCAGCTTACCGCGACAGGGGCCCTACACCTTC. Protein: CASSLPRQGPYTF. The V call is TRBV7-8, the J call TRBJ1-2, with 8 nucleotides matching TRBD1. CDR3 size: 13 residues. Per germline, CDR1 SGHVS and CDR2 FQNEAQ. V shed 2 bases, J shed 10 bases, and the junction held 6 bases outside the gene matches.

The V and J genes are TRBV4-1 and TRBJ2-3; TRBD2 aligns across 7 bases. With 0 bases clipped from V and 1 base from J, the junction kept 7 bases outside the gene matches. Germline lookup yields CDR1 MGHRA and CDR2 YSYEKL. CDR3 length: 17 amino acids. The CDR3, as DNA: TGCGCCAGCAGCCAAGATCCCCCCAGCGGGGGCACAGATACGCAGTATTTT. As protein: CASSQDPPSGGTDTQYF.

V is TRBV5-4 and J is TRBJ1-1, with 9 bases aligning to TRBD1. The CDR3 is 15 residues long. Trimming took 3 bases from V and 4 from J; bases not matched to a gene: 7. Germline assignment: CDR1 SGHNT and CDR2 YYREEE (reference sequence). CDR3 DNA: TGTGCCAGCAGCTCGACCCGGACAGGGGCCACTGAAGCTTTCTTT. It translates to CASSSTRTGATEAFF.

V gene TRBV30 combines with J gene TRBJ1-5, with 10 bases matching TRBD1. Germline values: CDR1 GTSNPN, CDR2 SVGIG (reference sequence). V trimming: 1 base; J trimming: 5 bases; junction bases outside the gene matches: 2. CDR3 length: 14 residues. Here the CDR3 reads CAWSGGQGHQPQHF. The DNA for the CDR3 is TGTGCCTGGAGTGGGGGACAGGGGCATCAGCCCCAGCATTTT.

The chain couples TRBV7-3 to TRBJ1-2; perhaps TRBD1 as D (5 bases). The CDR3 has 13 residues. Per germline, CDR1 SGHTA and CDR2 FQGTGA. V lost 5 bases to trimming and J lost 1 base, with 8 bases between them. The CDR3 DNA follows: TGTGCCAGCAGCCCAGACAGTAACTATGGCTACACCTTC. It encodes CASSPDSNYGYTF.

CDR3 protein: CASSRRGKNEQYF. The CDR3 DNA reads TGTGCCAGCAGCCGCAGGGGAAAAAACGAGCAGTACTTC. The chain links TRBV3-1 (or the pseudogene TRBV3-2) to TRBJ2-7, with a weak D call TRBD1 (6 bases). Germline V lookup: CDR1 LGHDT, CDR2 YNNKEL (reference sequence). V shed 4 bases and J shed 5 bases, with 12 bases lying between them. CDR3 size: 13 residues.

This rearrangement joins TRBV7-2 to TRBJ2-7, with 8 positions matching TRBD2. V dropped 1 base and J dropped 6; count of bases not matched to a gene: 8. The length of the CDR3 is 15 residues. The germline gives CDR1 SGHTA, CDR2 FQGNSA. CDR3 nucleotides: TGTGCCAGCAGCTTAGAAACGGGGGGGTCGGGCGAGCAGTACTTC. It yields the protein CASSLETGGSGEQYF.

The chain links TRBV28 to TRBJ1-1; D uncertain. The CDR3 runs 12 residues. Germline V gives CDR1 MDHEN, CDR2 SYDVKM. Trimming took 4 bases from V and 9 from J, leaving 12 bases between them. The CDR3 is CASSSHSFQAFF. The CDR3 coding sequence is TGTGCCAGCAGTTCGCACAGCTTTCAAGCTTTCTTT.

This CDR3 reads CAWSVEGGAQPQHF. The CDR3, as DNA: TGTGCCTGGAGTGTAGAAGGAGGGGCCCAGCCCCAGCATTTT. The chain couples TRBV30 to TRBJ1-5; TRBD1 might be the D (5 bases). Germline CDR1 is GTSNPN and CDR2 is SVGIG (reference sequence). The CDR3 is 14 residues long. The V and J ends lost 0 bases and 7 bases respectively, with 13 bases between them.

The V gene is TRBV12-3 or TRBV12-4, the J gene TRBJ1-4; no clear D. Trimming shortened V by 3 bases and J by 7 bases, and 9 bases separated the two germline ends. The CDR3 is 13 residues long. The CDR3 DNA reads as TGTGCCAGCAGTTTTGGAGGGTCTGAAAAACTGTTTTTT. Translation: CASSFGGSEKLFF.

V gene TRBV7-8 combines with J gene TRBJ2-7; D is uncertain. The CDR3 contains 14 residues. Germline V CDR1 and CDR2: SGHVS, FQNEAQ. Trimming removed 1 base from V and 2 bases from J, with 9 bases in between. CDR3 region: CASSLVLAAYEQYF. The CDR3 bases are TGTGCCAGCAGCTTAGTATTGGCAGCCTACGAGCAGTACTTC.

In this sample, this clone turned up once. The chain has TRBV30 and TRBJ1-5; D possibly corresponds to TRBD1 (6 bases). CDR3 size: 15 residues. Between the trimmed V and J ends, which lost 2 bases and 4 bases, there was a span of 15 bases. Germline-derived CDR1 and CDR2 are GTSNPN and SVGIG (reference sequence). CDR3 in DNA: TGTGCCTGGAGTCCGCGAGTTCAGGGGAATCAGCCCCAGCATTTT. Translated, it gives CAWSPRVQGNQPQHF.

The rearrangement links TRBV28 to TRBJ2-7, with TRBD1 matching over 8 bases. CDR3 size: 17 residues. CDR1 is MDHEN, CDR2 SYDVKM, per germline. V lost 5 bases and J lost 0; bases outside the gene matches: 12. CDR3 in amino acids: CASSPTRQGPSSYEQYF. The CDR3 nucleotides read TGTGCCAGCAGTCCAACTAGACAGGGGCCGAGCTCCTACGAGCAGTACTTC. Filled out from reference TRBV28 and TRBJ2-7, the complete variable domain reads DVKVTQSSRYLVKRTGEKVFLECVQDMDHENMFWYRQDPGLGLRLIYFSYDVKMKEKGDIPEGYSVSREKKERFSLILESASTNQTSMYLCASSPTRQGPSSYEQYFGPGTRLTVT.

V and J are TRBV5-1 and TRBJ2-7, with a possible D match to TRBD1 (6 bases). V shed 0 bases and J shed 4 bases, with 14 bases lying between them. Germline V gives CDR1 SGHRS, CDR2 YFSETQ. The CDR3 loop spans 15 amino acids. The CDR3 DNA reads as TGCGCCAGCAGCTTGGCTCCACAGGGCGCGTACGAGCAGTACTTC. Amino acid sequence: CASSLAPQGAYEQYF.

The chain has TRBV6-6 and TRBJ1-2; maybe TRBD1 (6 bases). CDR1 and CDR2 from the germline V gene are MNHNY and SVGAGI (reference sequence). Trimming stripped 4 bases from V and 8 bases from J, with 14 bases between. The CDR3 totals 13 residues. CDR3 nucleotides: TGTGCCAGCAGTTCGGACAGCCTAGAAGGCTACACCTTC. Its translation is CASSSDSLEGYTF.

The chain is built from TRBV5-1 and TRBJ2-7; TRBD1 matches at 10 bases. From germline, CDR1 is SGHRS and CDR2 YFSETQ. This CDR3 is built from 16 residues. Trimming removed 0 bases from V and 1 base from J; junction bases left unmatched: 4. CDR3 nucleotides: TGCGCCAGCAGCTTGGCCGGGACAGGGGTTTCCTACGAGCAGTACTTC. Protein sequence: CASSLAGTGVSYEQYF.

J is TRBJ1-1 and V is TRBV2; 9 bases are a match to TRBD1. Germline V CDR1 and CDR2: SNHLY, FYNNEI. V lost 5 bases and J lost 7; bases outside the gene matches: 8. The CDR3 extends over 14 amino acids. CDR3 amino acids: CASSRTGVDLEAFF. In nucleotides, the CDR3 is TGTGCCAGCAGTCGGACAGGGGTCGATCTTGAAGCTTTCTTT.

The chain joins TRBV7-2 to TRBJ1-5; TRBD1 is a possible D gene (5 bases). This CDR3 has 15 amino acids. Germline-derived CDR1 and CDR2 are SGHTA and FQGNSA. Trimming took 5 bases from V and 2 from J, leaving 13 bases between them. The CDR3 nucleotides are TGTGCCAGCAGCCTACAGGTGATAGGCAATCAGCCCCAGCATTTT. It yields the protein CASSLQVIGNQPQHF.

This chain links TRBV7-9 with TRBJ2-2; 15 bases are shared with TRBD2. V dropped 4 bases and J dropped 2; count of bases not matched to a gene: 5. In germline, CDR1 is SEHNR, CDR2 FQNEAQ (reference sequence). The CDR3 has 18 residues. CDR3 nucleotide sequence: TGTGCCAGCAGCTCGCGGACTAGCGGGGGGGCCAACACCGGGGAGCTGTTTTTT. Amino acid sequence: CASSSRTSGGANTGELFF.

The chain couples TRBV6-5 to TRBJ1-6; D is unclear. The germline CDR1 and CDR2 sequences are MNHEY and SVGAGI. The CDR3 is 12 residues long. The V end was cut by 6 bases, the J end by 11 bases, with 11 bases between. The chain's CDR3 is CASRITAAPLHF. CDR3 nucleotide sequence: TGTGCCAGCAGAATAACAGCCGCACCCCTCCACTTT.

The chain combines TRBV19 with TRBJ1-5, with a possible D match to TRBD1 (6 bases). Between the trimmed V and J ends, which lost 4 bases and 5 bases, there was a span of 21 bases. The germline gives CDR1 LNHDA, CDR2 SQIVND (reference sequence). CDR3 length: 17 amino acids. Written as DNA, the CDR3 is TGTGCCAGTAGTAACACAAGGGTGGGACACTTCTATCAGCCCCAGCATTTT. Translation gives CASSNTRVGHFYQPQHF.

The DNA of the CDR3 is TGTGCCATCACCCCCAGGAACCACGAGCAGTACTTC. Translating gives CAITPRNHEQYF. The rearrangement uses TRBV19 and TRBJ2-7; D uncertain. The ends were cut back, 10 bases at V and 5 bases at J, with 15 bases in the middle. Germline assignment: CDR1 LNHDA and CDR2 SQIVND (reference sequence). This CDR3 has 12 amino acids.

This chain joins TRBV2 and TRBJ1-2; D is ambiguous. The V end lost 5 bases, the J end lost 8 bases, and 12 bases lay between the germline ends. The CDR3 covers 12 residues. Germline CDR1 reads SNHLY; CDR2 reads FYNNEI. This CDR3 is CASSPGETGYTF. CDR3 nucleotide sequence: TGTGCCAGCAGTCCCGGAGAAACCGGCTACACCTTC.

The V call is TRBV6-2 or TRBV6-3, the J call TRBJ1-6, with 9 bases identical to TRBD1. Germline V lookup: CDR1 MNHEY, CDR2 SVGEGT. The V gene end was trimmed by 5 bases and the J gene end by 10 bases; junction bases not matched to a gene: 6. The CDR3 totals 14 residues. The CDR3 DNA reads as TGTGCCAGCAGTCCGACAGGGGGAGTATCACCCCTCCACTTT. Translation: CASSPTGGVSPLHF.

On this clone itself: This specimen includes other DNA sequences encoding the same CDR3. The V and J genes are TRBV3-1 (or the pseudogene TRBV3-2) and TRBJ2-2; D is ambiguous. The CDR3 extends over 13 amino acids. V lost 4 bases to trimming and J lost 2 bases, with 5 bases between them. Germline CDR1 LGHDT, CDR2 YNNKEL (reference sequence). In DNA form, the CDR3 reads TGTGCCAGCAGCCCGAGAAACACCGGGGAGCTGTTTTTT. It encodes CASSPRNTGELFF.